A single sample is the source of the 28 T cell receptor beta chains below, sequenced in a study of OX40 agonist ivuxolimab in advanced cancers. The method was immunoSEQ multiplex PCR; TCRdb's version includes in-frame clones alone and lacks a portion of them. Of tens of thousands of clones listed, 80% to 85% were seen once; the top ten hold under 6%. The sample was CD4+ or CD8+ T cells sorted from blood, taken in a trial of the OX40 agonist ivuxolimab. All receptors come from an adult with an advanced solid tumor such as melanoma, head and neck, liver or kidney cancer.

The chain carries TRBV28 and TRBJ1-5; a weak D match, TRBD1 (6 bases). This CDR3 comprises 15 residues. V was clipped by 7 bases and J by 5 bases, with 18 bases between them. Germline CDR1 reads MDHEN; CDR2 reads SYDVKM. DNA of the CDR3: TGTGCCAGCAACACCCAGGGGAGAGCCTATCAGCCCCAGCATTTT. This codes for CASNTQGRAYQPQHF.

The chain has TRBV7-9 and TRBJ2-7; D may correspond to TRBD1 or TRBD2 (5 bases each). The V gene lost 5 bases and the J gene lost 3 bases, with 17 bases spanning the gap. The CDR3 sequence is 15 residues long. The V gene's germline CDR1 is SEHNR and CDR2 FQNEAQ (reference sequence). CDR3 region: CASSPSGTKDYEQYF. In DNA form, the CDR3 reads TGTGCCAGCAGCCCCTCCGGGACGAAGGACTACGAGCAGTACTTC. Filled out from reference TRBV7-9 and TRBJ2-7, the complete variable domain reads DTGVSQNPRHKITKRGQNVTFRCDPISEHNRLYWYRQTLGQGPEFLTYFQNEAQLEKSRLLSDRFSAERPKGSFSTLEIQRTEQGDSAMYLCASSPSGTKDYEQYFGPGTRLTVT.

This clone was picked up one time. The genes are TRBV7-3 and TRBJ2-5, with TRBD1 identical over 7 bases. This CDR3 comprises 16 residues. J lost 5 bases, V lost 2 bases, and 11 bases had no gene match. CDR1 is SGHTA, CDR2 FQGTGA, per germline. DNA of the CDR3: TGTGCCAGCAGCTTAGGAATTACAGGGGTAGGGGAGACCCAGTACTTC. It encodes CASSLGITGVGETQYF.

This chain links TRBV11-2 with TRBJ2-7; D perhaps matches TRBD2 (6 bases). The CDR3 extends over 15 amino acids. V lost 11 bases and J lost 3, with 23 bases in between. The germline gives CDR1 SGHAT, CDR2 FQNNGV. CDR3 sequence: CASKLSGSLSYEQYF. Written as DNA, the CDR3 is TGTGCCTCTAAGCTTAGCGGCTCATTAAGCTACGAGCAGTACTTC.

This clone was seen once. The chain couples TRBV10-2 to TRBJ1-2; 8 bases map to TRBD1. The CDR3 contains 13 residues. V was clipped by 6 bases and J by 7 bases; unmatched bases: 7. Germline V gene data show CDR1 as WSHSY and CDR2 as SAAADI. The CDR3, as DNA: TGCGCCAGCAGGGACAGGGTTTTTGGTGGCTACACCTTC. Translated, it gives CASRDRVFGGYTF.

This clone was seen just once. This chain uses TRBV6-5 with TRBJ2-7; D ambiguous. Trimming took 2 bases from V and 2 from J, leaving 13 bases between them. This CDR3 is built from 15 residues. Germline V gene data show CDR1 as MNHEY and CDR2 as SVGAGI. The CDR3: CASSYADPDAYEQYF. In DNA form, the CDR3 reads TGTGCCAGCAGTTACGCTGACCCGGATGCCTACGAGCAGTACTTC.

The J gene is TRBJ1-1, the V gene TRBV5-1; TRBD1 matches at 9 bases. V gave up 5 bases and J gave up 6 bases; unmatched junction bases: 5. The germline CDR1 and CDR2 sequences are SGHRS and YFSETQ. The CDR3 sequence is 13 residues long. The DNA for the CDR3 is TGCGCCAGCAGACCAGGGACAGGGCCTGAAGCTTTCTTT. This gives the protein CASRPGTGPEAFF.

This chain uses TRBV5-6 with TRBJ1-4; D unclear. This CDR3 spans 13 amino acids. Trimming shortened V by 1 base and J by 5 bases, and 6 bases separated the two germline ends. The germline V gene has CDR1 SGHDT and CDR2 YYEEEE. For the CDR3, the DNA is TGTGCCAGCAGCTTGTGGTCAAATGAAAAACTGTTTTTT. Its translation is CASSLWSNEKLFF.

This chain links TRBV28 with TRBJ1-2; TRBD1 agrees at 7 bases. J lost 5 bases, V lost 4 bases, and 7 bases had no gene match. Germline loops: CDR1 MDHEN, CDR2 SYDVKM. The CDR3 totals 14 residues. CDR3 protein: CASSSQGGLYGYTF. The CDR3 bases are TGTGCCAGCAGTTCGCAGGGGGGCCTATATGGCTACACCTTC.

The chain recombines TRBV6-5 with TRBJ2-5, with D tentatively TRBD2 (7 bases). The germline V gene has CDR1 MNHEY and CDR2 SVGAGI. V was trimmed by 0 bases and J by 4 bases, leaving 15 bases between them. This CDR3 has 16 amino acids. CDR3 residues: CASSYSGGGARETQYF. CDR3 bases: TGTGCCAGCAGTTACTCAGGAGGGGGGGCCCGAGAGACCCAGTACTTC.

The CDR3 loop is CASSLPSGPGANVLTF. The CDR3 nucleotides read TGTGCCAGCTCCCTTCCCTCTGGGCCTGGGGCCAACGTCCTGACTTTC. V is TRBV18 and J is TRBJ2-6; D is unresolved. The ends were cut back, 6 bases at V and 2 bases at J, with 14 bases in the middle. This CDR3 comprises 16 residues. Germline CDR1 reads KGHSH; CDR2 reads LQKENI.

The V gene is TRBV6-1, the J gene TRBJ1-3; D unresolved. The germline V and J ends were trimmed by 1 base and 1 base, with 5 bases remaining between them. CDR1 and CDR2 (germline): MNHNS, SASEGT. The CDR3 runs to 14 residues. The CDR3 protein is CASSEGQSGNTIYF. The CDR3 region has the DNA TGTGCCAGCAGTGAAGGACAATCTGGAAACACCATATATTTT.

This chain connects TRBV10-3 to TRBJ2-6, with 7 bases fitting TRBD1. Germline CDR1 is ENHRY and CDR2 is SYGVKD. CDR3 length: 17 amino acids. Unmatched junction bases numbered 6, after V lost 4 bases and J lost 0 bases. CDR3 region: CAISGTGTPSGANVLTF. For the CDR3, the DNA is TGTGCCATCAGTGGGACAGGTACCCCCTCTGGGGCCAACGTCCTGACTTTC.

V and J are TRBV9 and TRBJ2-7, with D perhaps being TRBD1 or TRBD2 (6 bases each). Germline CDR1 reads SGDLS; CDR2 reads YYNGEE. The CDR3 has 14 residues. The V and J ends lost 2 bases and 2 bases respectively, with 11 bases between them. DNA for the CDR3: TGTGCCAGCAGCGTCGGGGGACAAGCCTACGAGCAGTACTTC. This codes for CASSVGGQAYEQYF.

This chain uses TRBV28 with TRBJ2-3; 9 bases align to TRBD2. Trimming cost V 5 bases and J 4 bases; bases outside gene matches: 16. This CDR3 has 18 amino acids. Germline CDR1 MDHEN, CDR2 SYDVKM. CDR3 in DNA: TGTGCCAGCAGTACCCCGGGTGGGGCGGGGGGGCCCCCAGATACGCAGTATTTT. Its translation is CASSTPGGAGGPPDTQYF.

V gene TRBV5-6 combines with J gene TRBJ1-4, with TRBD1 matching over 9 bases. Looked up from germline, CDR1 is SGHDT and CDR2 is YYEEEE. The V gene end was trimmed by 5 bases and the J gene end by 3 bases; junction bases not matched to a gene: 5. This CDR3 has 15 amino acids. The CDR3 sequence is CASREQGASNEKLFF. The CDR3, as DNA: TGTGCCAGCAGGGAACAGGGGGCCTCTAATGAAAAACTGTTTTTT.

The sample holds a few counts of this clone. Distinct nucleotide sequences in the sample also encode this CDR3. This chain links TRBV7-3 with TRBJ2-3; the match to TRBD2 covers 8 bases. Germline loops: CDR1 SGHTA, CDR2 FQGTGA. V lost 5 bases and J lost 2; bases outside the gene matches: 6. This CDR3 is 15 amino acids long. This CDR3 reads CASSPGGGPTDTQYF. In DNA, the CDR3 is TGTGCCAGCAGCCCCGGGGGGGGTCCCACAGATACGCAGTATTTT.

This chain uses TRBV10-3 with TRBJ1-1, with D possibly TRBD1 on 5 matching bases. Deletions cut 2 bases from V and 6 bases from J, with 10 bases between. Germline CDR1 ENHRY, CDR2 SYGVKD. This CDR3 region has 13 residues. CDR3 in DNA: TGTGCCATCAGTGAGGGAGGGGTGCCTGAAGCTTTCTTT. Protein product: CAISEGGVPEAFF.

J is TRBJ2-7 and V is TRBV4-1, with D tentatively TRBD1 or TRBD2 (6 bases each). Trimming left V 0 bases short and J 2 bases short, with 8 bases between. CDR1 MGHRA and CDR2 YSYEKL come from the germline V gene. CDR3 length: 14 amino acids. The CDR3 nucleotides read TGCGCCAGCAGCCAAGAAGGGGGGACCTACGAGCAGTACTTC. As protein: CASSQEGGTYEQYF.

Within the sample, this clone is medium-sized (0.01 to 0.1%). The chain links TRBV6-1 to TRBJ1-6; D not resolved. Germline CDR1 is MNHNS and CDR2 is SASEGT. CDR3 length: 12 amino acids. V shed 5 bases and J shed 10 bases, with 9 bases lying between them. The CDR3: CASSQSASPLHF. The CDR3 DNA reads TGTGCCAGCAGTCAATCGGCCTCACCCCTCCACTTT.

This chain connects TRBV5-1 to TRBJ2-7; 8 nucleotides agree with TRBD1. V shed 1 base and J 3 bases; nucleotides not matched to a gene: 6. The CDR3 consists of 15 residues. Per the germline V gene, CDR1 is SGHRS and CDR2 is YFSETQ. CDR3 protein: CASSLPGTGRYEQYF. The CDR3 DNA reads TGCGCCAGCAGCTTGCCCGGGACAGGCCGCTACGAGCAGTACTTC.

V is TRBV28 and J is TRBJ2-7, with 8 bases matching TRBD1. From germline, CDR1 is MDHEN and CDR2 SYDVKM. Trimming at V came to 3 bases and at J to 0 bases, leaving 10 bases not matched to a gene. The CDR3 loop spans 17 amino acids. The CDR3 DNA sequence: TGTGCCAGCAGTTTTCACGGACAGGGAAGGACCTCCTACGAGCAGTACTTC. It is translated as CASSFHGQGRTSYEQYF.

The rearrangement joins TRBV7-3 to TRBJ1-1; D is unresolved. V was clipped by 1 base and J by 3 bases, with 9 bases between them. The CDR3 consists of 14 residues. Germline V gene sequence: CDR1 SGHTA, CDR2 FQGTGA. This chain's CDR3 is CASSLSGSYTEAFF. Here the CDR3 DNA reads TGTGCCAGCAGCTTAAGCGGCAGTTACACTGAAGCTTTCTTT.

This clone is medium-sized in the sample. J is TRBJ2-7 and V is TRBV4-1, with 7 bases aligning to TRBD1. The germline V gene has CDR1 MGHRA and CDR2 YSYEKL. The CDR3 spans 14 residues. With 4 bases clipped from V and 1 base from J, the junction kept 4 bases outside the gene matches. The DNA of the CDR3 is TGCGCCAGCAGCCCGAGACAGGGTTCCTACGAGCAGTACTTC. Amino acids: CASSPRQGSYEQYF.

A few counts support this clone. This chain connects TRBV11-2 to TRBJ2-3, with no clear D. V shed 0 bases and J shed 2 bases, with 9 bases lying between them. The germline gives CDR1 SGHAT, CDR2 FQNNGV. The CDR3 has 15 residues. CDR3 sequence: CASSLELSLTDTQYF. The CDR3 region has the DNA TGTGCCAGCAGCTTAGAGCTGTCCCTCACAGATACGCAGTATTTT.

In this sample, this clone turned up a few times. The chain couples TRBV4-1 to TRBJ2-3; D is tentatively TRBD1 or TRBD2 (6 bases each). Germline CDR1 reads MGHRA; CDR2 reads YSYEKL. The CDR3 contains 16 residues. Trimming removed 1 base at V and 0 bases at J, with 11 bases between. The DNA of the CDR3 is TGCGCCAGCAGCCAAGTCGGGGGCGTCAGCACAGATACGCAGTATTTT. It yields the protein CASSQVGGVSTDTQYF.

The V gene is TRBV4-1, the J gene TRBJ2-1, with unresolved D. Trimming removed 0 bases from V and 0 bases from J, with 9 bases in between. This CDR3 has 16 residues. CDR1 and CDR2 from the germline V gene are MGHRA and YSYEKL. The CDR3 loop reads CASSQDSVRSYNEQFF. CDR3 sequence (DNA): TGCGCCAGCAGCCAAGATTCCGTACGCTCCTACAATGAGCAGTTCTTC.

The chain is built from TRBV9 and TRBJ2-7; D may be TRBD1 (5 bases). This CDR3 has 13 residues. Per germline, CDR1 SGDLS and CDR2 YYNGEE. Trimming cost V 4 bases and J 5 bases, with 13 bases left between them. CDR3 sequence: CASSLQVVNEQYF. Here the CDR3 DNA reads TGTGCCAGCAGCTTACAGGTCGTTAACGAGCAGTACTTC.